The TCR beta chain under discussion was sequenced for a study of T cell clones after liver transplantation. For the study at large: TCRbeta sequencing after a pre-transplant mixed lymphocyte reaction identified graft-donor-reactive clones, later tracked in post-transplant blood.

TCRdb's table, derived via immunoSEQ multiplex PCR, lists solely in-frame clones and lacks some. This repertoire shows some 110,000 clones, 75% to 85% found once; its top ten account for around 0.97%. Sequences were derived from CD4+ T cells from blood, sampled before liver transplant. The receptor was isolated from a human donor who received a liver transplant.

The CDR3 DNA is TGCAGCGTTGAAGGCAGGGTGACGGGGGAGCAGTACTTC. It specifies CSVEGRVTGEQYF. The J gene is TRBJ2-7, the V gene TRBV29-1; TRBD1 or TRBD2 may be the D gene (5 bases each). Deletions cut 1 base from V and 7 bases from J, with 14 bases between. Germline V gives CDR1 SQVTM, CDR2 ANQGSEA. The CDR3 consists of 13 residues.